These 17 T cell receptor beta chains were all obtained from the same sample, sequenced in a study of blood T cell repertoires in COVID-19. The assay was immunoSEQ multiplex PCR, and TCRdb's table has in-frame clones only and misses some. The sample gives 200,000 or so clones, 80% to 85% of which show up once; 3% is in the top ten. The material sequenced was peripheral blood. The receptors were sampled from a woman in her 30s who had recovered from COVID-19.

The V and J genes are TRBV23-1 and TRBJ2-3; 13 bases are a match to TRBD2. TRBV23-1 is annotated as an ORF whose role is uncertain. The V gene end was trimmed by 3 bases and the J gene end by 1 base; junction bases not matched to a gene: 10. This CDR3 has 19 residues. Here the CDR3 DNA reads TGCGCCAGCAGTCACCCCGGGACTAGCGGGAAGGCGGGCACAGATACGCAGTATTTT. Its protein product is CASSHPGTSGKAGTDTQYF.

This chain uses TRBV6-5 with TRBJ2-7, with a weak D call TRBD1 (5 bases). The germline CDR1 and CDR2 sequences are MNHEY and SVGAGI. This CDR3 contains 14 residues. V lost 7 bases and J 6 bases, leaving 19 bases between the germline ends. The CDR3 is CASTPTTRVGEQYF. The CDR3 bases are TGTGCCAGCACTCCGACAACCAGGGTCGGCGAGCAGTACTTC.

This clone was found many times. This rearrangement joins TRBV6-4 to TRBJ1-4; 8 bases fit TRBD1. Germline CDR1 is MRHNA and CDR2 is SNTAGT. V was pared by 2 bases and J by 10 bases, with 9 bases of the junction left unmatched. This CDR3 region has 15 residues. For the CDR3, the DNA is TGTGCCAGCAGTGACATAGGGGACAGGATTGGAAAACTGTTTTTT. The encoded protein is CASSDIGDRIGKLFF.

The chain links TRBV6-4 to TRBJ2-1, with 7 bases identical to TRBD2. CDR1 is MRHNA, CDR2 SNTAGT, per germline. This CDR3 spans 15 amino acids. Trimming at V came to 0 bases and at J to 5 bases, leaving 4 bases not matched to a gene. The CDR3 region has the DNA TGTGCCAGCAGTGACTCGGCTAGCGGCCACAATGAGCAGTTCTTC. Protein sequence: CASSDSASGHNEQFF.

The chain uses TRBV24-1 and TRBJ2-1, with D maybe TRBD2 (5 bases). This CDR3 has 14 amino acids. The V gene's germline CDR1 is KGHDR and CDR2 SFDVKD. V was pared by 10 bases and J by 0 bases, with 12 bases between. The CDR3 reads CATTGRGSYNEQFF. The CDR3 DNA is TGTGCCACAACCGGACGGGGCTCCTACAATGAGCAGTTCTTC.

This rearrangement joins TRBV2 to TRBJ2-7, with D possibly TRBD2 on 5 matching bases. V was shortened by 4 bases and J by 4 bases, with 14 bases between the two germline ends. Germline CDR1 is SNHLY and CDR2 is FYNNEI. The CDR3 extends over 14 amino acids. The CDR3 here is CASSVILVLYEQYF. CDR3 bases: TGTGCCAGCAGTGTCATACTAGTACTGTACGAGCAGTACTTC.

The rearrangement joins TRBV5-4 to TRBJ2-7, with a possible D match to TRBD2 (5 bases). The CDR3 spans 14 residues. CDR1 and CDR2 (germline): SGHNT, YYREEE (reference sequence). Trimming took 0 bases from V and 7 from J, leaving 14 bases between them. The DNA of the CDR3 is TGTGCCAGCAGCTTGGCCCGGGCGGAGGAAGAGCAGTACTTC. Residues: CASSLARAEEEQYF. The full variable domain, rest sourced from reference TRBV5-4 and TRBJ2-7, is ETGVTQSPTHLIKTRGQQVTLRCSSQSGHNTVSWYQQALGQGPQFIFQYYREEENGRGNFPPRFSGLQFPNYSSELNVNALELDDSALYLCASSLARAEEEQYFGPGTRLTVT.

This chain joins TRBV13 and TRBJ2-3, with TRBD2 matching 7 bases. The CDR3 loop spans 16 amino acids. From germline, CDR1 is PRHDT and CDR2 FYEKMQ (reference sequence). V lost 4 bases, J lost 1 base, and 8 bases stayed unmatched. CDR3 sequence reads: CASSSGGRGRTDTQYF. CDR3 in DNA: TGTGCCAGCAGCTCCGGAGGGAGGGGTCGCACAGATACGCAGTATTTT.

The V gene is TRBV11-2, the J gene TRBJ1-2; TRBD1 matches 7 bases. V was pared by 2 bases and J by 2 bases, with 17 bases of the junction left unmatched. The CDR3 runs to 19 residues. Germline CDR1 and CDR2: SGHAT and FQNNGV. The CDR3 loop reads CASSLYPIIQGRSNYGYTF. As DNA, the CDR3 is TGTGCCAGCAGCTTATACCCGATAATACAGGGGCGGAGCAACTATGGCTACACCTTC.

The chain joins TRBV28 to TRBJ1-5; 7 nucleotides agree with TRBD1. CDR1 and CDR2 from the germline V gene are MDHEN and SYDVKM. The V and J ends lost 7 bases and 9 bases, in that order; junction bases with no gene match: 12. There are 14 residues in the CDR3. CDR3 bases: TGTGCCAGCACCCTAGGACAGGCCACAGGGCCCCAGCATTTT. Amino acid sequence: CASTLGQATGPQHF.

CDR3 sequence (DNA): TGTGCCAGCTCATCGTTAGCGGGAACCTACAATGAGCAGTTCTTC. Translating gives CASSSLAGTYNEQFF. V gene TRBV18 combines with J gene TRBJ2-1; 8 nucleotides match TRBD2. Trimming took 5 bases from V and 2 from J; bases not matched to a gene: 5. This CDR3 region has 15 residues. The germline V gene has CDR1 KGHSH and CDR2 LQKENI.

V usage is TRBV5-4 and J usage is TRBJ2-7; D possibly corresponds to TRBD2 (6 bases). Germline V gene data show CDR1 as SGHNT and CDR2 as YYREEE (reference sequence). This CDR3 is built from 17 residues. V was cut by 6 bases and J by 0 bases, with 22 bases left in between. CDR3 DNA: TGTGCCAGCACTAAAGGAGGGCCGCGGGGATTCTCCTACGAGCAGTACTTC. This gives the protein CASTKGGPRGFSYEQYF.

The chain carries TRBV5-3 and TRBJ2-5; 13 positions match TRBD2. TRBV5-3 is placed among ORFs of uncertain function. This CDR3 has 16 residues. V was pared by 4 bases and J by 5 bases, with 8 bases of the junction left unmatched. The CDR3 loop is CARSLGLAGRGETQYF. CDR3 in DNA: TGTGCCAGAAGCCTGGGACTAGCGGGAAGGGGGGAGACCCAGTACTTC.

V and J are TRBV28 and TRBJ1-2, with D possibly matching TRBD1 (5 bases). CDR3 length equals 13 residues. V was cut by 6 bases and J by 14 bases, with 22 bases left in between. CDR1 MDHEN and CDR2 SYDVKM come from the germline V gene. CDR3 nucleotides: TGTGCCAGCAGGCAAAACCGTGGGGCGCTTGGAACCTTC. It is translated as CASRQNRGALGTF.

The V gene is TRBV10-1, the J gene TRBJ2-3; maybe TRBD1 (6 bases). The V end lost 4 bases, the J end lost 6 bases, and 11 bases lay between the germline ends. The germline CDR1 and CDR2 sequences are WNHNN and SYGVQD (reference sequence). The CDR3 is made up of 13 amino acids. The CDR3 DNA reads as TGCGCCAGCAGTGCCTGGACAGCTGATACGCAGTATTTT. This encodes CASSAWTADTQYF.

CDR3 sequence: CASFSGGWGYTF. The CDR3 nucleotides read TGTGCCAGCTTTTCGGGGGGCTGGGGCTACACCTTC. The chain combines TRBV6-5 with TRBJ1-2; the D gene is possibly TRBD1 (6 bases). Between the trimmed V and J ends, which lost 8 bases and 8 bases, there was a span of 15 bases. From germline, CDR1 is MNHEY and CDR2 SVGAGI. This CDR3 is built from 12 residues.

V is TRBV20-1 and J is TRBJ1-2; a possible D gene is TRBD1 (5 bases). CDR1 and CDR2 (germline): DFQATT, SNEGSKA (reference sequence). CDR3 length: 15 amino acids. Trimming took off 5 bases at V and 8 bases at J, with 24 bases between the two ends. CDR3 sequence reads: CSAGELAGLSYGYTF. Written as DNA, the CDR3 is TGCAGTGCTGGTGAACTCGCGGGACTTTCGTACGGCTACACCTTC.